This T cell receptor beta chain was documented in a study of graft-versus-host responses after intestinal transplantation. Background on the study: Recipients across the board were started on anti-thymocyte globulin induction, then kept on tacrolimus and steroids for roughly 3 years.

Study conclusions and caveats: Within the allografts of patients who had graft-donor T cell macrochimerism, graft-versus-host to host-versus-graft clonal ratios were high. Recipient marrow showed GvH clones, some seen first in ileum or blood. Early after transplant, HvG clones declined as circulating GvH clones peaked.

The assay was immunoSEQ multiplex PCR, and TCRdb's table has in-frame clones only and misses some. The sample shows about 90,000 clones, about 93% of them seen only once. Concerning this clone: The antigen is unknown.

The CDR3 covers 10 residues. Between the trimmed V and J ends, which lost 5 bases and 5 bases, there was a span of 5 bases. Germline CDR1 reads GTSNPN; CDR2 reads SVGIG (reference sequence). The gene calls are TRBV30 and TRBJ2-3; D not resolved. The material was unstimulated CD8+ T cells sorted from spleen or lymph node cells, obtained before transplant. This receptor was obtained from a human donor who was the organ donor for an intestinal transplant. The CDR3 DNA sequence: TGTGCCTGGGCCGGAGATACGCAGTATTTT. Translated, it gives CAWAGDTQYF.